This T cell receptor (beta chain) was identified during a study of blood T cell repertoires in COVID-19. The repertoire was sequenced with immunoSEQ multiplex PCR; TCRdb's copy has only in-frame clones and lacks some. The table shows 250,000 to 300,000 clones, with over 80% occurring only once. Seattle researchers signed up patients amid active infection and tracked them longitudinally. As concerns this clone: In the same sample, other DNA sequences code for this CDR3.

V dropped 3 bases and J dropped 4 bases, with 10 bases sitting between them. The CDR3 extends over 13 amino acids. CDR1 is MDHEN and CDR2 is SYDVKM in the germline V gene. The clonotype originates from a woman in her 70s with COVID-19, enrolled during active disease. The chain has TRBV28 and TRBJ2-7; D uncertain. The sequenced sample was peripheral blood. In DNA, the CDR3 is TGTGCCAGCAGTTTGGCGGTGAGTTACGAGCAGTACTTC. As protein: CASSLAVSYEQYF.